This T cell receptor beta chain emerged from a study of cytomegalovirus exposure and HLA in healthy donors. Overall study results and limits: According to a later analysis, donors in an Asian-associated ancestry cluster reportedly had fewer N-insertions than the roughly 670-donor mean. When analyzed later, a missense DCLRE1C variant was found to be linked to TCR beta V- and J-gene trimming.

Both 60 Vbeta primers and 13 Jbeta primers went into the PCR. Sequencing used immunoSEQ multiplex PCR; TCRdb keeps in-frame clones, though not all of them. This table holds some 180,000 clones, 8.5% to 10% found once. The CDR3 contains 15 residues. Germline values: CDR1 SNHLY, CDR2 FYNNEI. Between the trimmed V and J ends, which lost 6 bases and 7 bases, there was a span of 18 bases. On this clone: Antigen specificity is unknown.

The chain has TRBV2 and TRBJ1-4; D uncertain. The source is a young woman in good health and CMV-seropositive. The sample consisted of PBMCs. CDR3 amino acids: CASRDGPRGGEKLFF. The CDR3 DNA reads as TGTGCCAGCAGAGACGGACCGCGGGGAGGTGAAAAACTGTTTTTT. Full variable domain (outside the CDR3, taken from reference TRBV2 and TRBJ1-4): EPEVTQTPSHQVTQMGQEVILRCVPISNHLYFYWYRQILGQKVEFLVSFYNNEISEKSEIFDDQFSVERPDGSNFTLKIRSTKLEDSAMYFCASRDGPRGGEKLFFGSGTQLSVL.